This entry features one TCR beta chain sequence. Enrollment of patients from Seattle took place during active infection, with longitudinal follow-up. This record comes from a study of blood T cell repertoires in COVID-19. Overall study context: From T cells, B-cell-depleted T cells, or PBMCs came the material, which was cDNA or gDNA.

CDR3 size: 13 residues. The V gene lost 7 bases and the J gene lost 1 base, with 10 bases spanning the gap. Germline V gene sequence: CDR1 MNHEY, CDR2 SVGAGI. As originally analysed: Cell counts per sample came from amplifying reference gene primers. TCRdb keeps only in-frame clones here, not all; method: immunoSEQ multiplex PCR. V, J and clone size reflect that table, while D and trimming were determined from the DNA. In the table there are under 300,000 clones, approximately 88% of which are singletons. The chain employs TRBV6-5 and TRBJ1-1; possible D gene TRBD1, 6 bases. Sequenced material: peripheral blood. The origin of this receptor is a human donor with COVID-19, enrolled during active disease. The donor label of this sample is uncertain. This CDR3 reads CASIKQGNTEAFF. DNA of the CDR3: TGTGCCAGCATTAAACAGGGGAACACTGAAGCTTTCTTT.